This paragraph reports one T cell receptor beta chain. This clonotype was seen repeatedly, ten times or more. Its antigen target is currently unknown. No quality values exist for individual bases; no much larger clone is one base distant. This sample stems from a study of neurological immune-mediated disorders (dated by TCRdb to between 2018 and 2021). Turning to the overall study: Among the approximately 35 multiple sclerosis patients, relapsing-remitting MS accounted for around 30 and secondary progressive MS accounted for 3. The approximately 110 TCR-beta libraries included longitudinal samples, technical triplicates and paired sorted CD4+ and CD8+ T-cell subsets alongside PBMC samples. Peripheral blood TCR-beta repertoires from HTLV-I-associated myelopathy (HAM/TSP) patients, multiple sclerosis patients and healthy controls were compared by UMI-based sequencing. The cohort was made up of approximately 71 subjects, consisting of some 15 HAM/TSP patients, 35 or so multiple sclerosis patients and around 20 healthy controls.

What the authors observed across the whole study: The MS cluster showed no association with clinical or MRI features, and the authors stated that larger cohorts are needed. In a phylogenetic analysis, the repertoires of 18 out of 34 MS patients fell into a single cluster of related CDR3 sequences, pointing to a possible signature at the repertoire level. TCR clonal expansion was greatest in HAM/TSP patients and smallest in MS patients, who ranked below even healthy controls. Expanded clones from different subjects shared no identical CDR3 amino acid sequences, which suggests that TCR-beta repertoires were private in all groups.

Trimmed from V: 4 bases; trimmed from J: 4 bases; junction bases lacking a gene match: 1. The germline V gene provides CDR1 SGHTA and CDR2 FQGNSA. The CDR3 holds 14 amino acids from the cysteine to the phenylalanine. Only the CDR3 part of the read is kept: 42 bases, read in frame from the first base. cDNA was synthesized by template-switch 5'RACE using a primer carrying a 10-nucleotide random unique molecular identifier by which each TCR transcript was tagged. Every sequencing run yielded over 170 million TCR-beta sequences covering 15-18 subjects. Total RNA was extracted with the RNeasy kit. TCR-beta VDJ regions were amplified with primers for the TCR constant region and the 5'RACE anchor, using the KAPA Real-time Library Amplification kit. Sample indexes and Illumina adaptors were added in a first PCR, after which library yield was increased in a second PCR. After purification with Ampure beads, the TCR product of roughly 650 bp was size-selected on a 2% E-gel SizeSelection system. Library quality was checked on a Bioanalyzer, concentration was measured with Qubit, and libraries were quantified with the Kapa Library Quantification kit before pooling. Libraries were sequenced paired-end 2 x 150 bp on an Illumina HiSeq 2500. To increase sequence diversity, roughly 24-31% phiX was spiked into each library pool. The study's own analysis went as follows. Quality-filtered reads were processed with the UMI-based MiGEC pipeline, which removed over 80% of raw TCR sequences during error correction. VDJ genes were aligned to IMGT germline references, and each clonotype was defined by a unique CDR3 amino acid sequence together with V-J genes. VDJtools evaluated clonal expansion, Shannon diversity and CDR3 relatedness (CalcPairwiseDistances, ClusterSamples); CLCbio workbench built phylogenetic trees. Using coefficient-of-variation modelling across technical triplicates, the study counted a clone as expanded if it had at least 8 unique UMIs. The public reads were reanalyzed by TCRdb: fastp trimming at Q25, MiXCR alignment, in-frame beta chains only. Each entry is one CDR3 protein sequence, shown with its most common DNA and genes. TCRdb, rather than the study authors, made the V and J calls. The sample records roughly 60,000 distinct CDR3 sequences, around 4.8% of which are singletons. The ten largest clones capture roughly 3.4% of the sample.

For unsorted PBMC libraries, 2 million PBMCs were used after storage in RNAlater at -80 degrees C until RNA extraction. The multiple sclerosis patients were enrolled in a US clinical protocol that evaluated disease progression with magnetic resonance imaging. PBMCs were separated from peripheral blood using Ficoll-Hypaque density gradient centrifugation and then cryopreserved in liquid nitrogen. The receptor's source is a woman between 45 and 65 years old with multiple sclerosis. Sequenced input: PBMCs. The chain is encoded by TRBV7-2 joined to TRBJ2-3; 11 middle bases align to TRBD1. The nucleotide sequence is TGTGCCAGCAGCTGGGGACAGGGGGCAGATACGCAGTATTTT. Translated, it reads CASSWGQGADTQYF.